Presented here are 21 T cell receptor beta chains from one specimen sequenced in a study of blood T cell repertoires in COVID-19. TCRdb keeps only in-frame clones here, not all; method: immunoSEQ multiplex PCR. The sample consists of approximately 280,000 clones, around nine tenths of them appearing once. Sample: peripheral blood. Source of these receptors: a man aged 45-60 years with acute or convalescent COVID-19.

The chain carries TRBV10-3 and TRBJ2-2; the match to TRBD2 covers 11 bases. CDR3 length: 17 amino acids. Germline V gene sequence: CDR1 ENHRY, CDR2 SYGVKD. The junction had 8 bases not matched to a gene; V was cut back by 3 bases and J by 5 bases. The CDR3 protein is CAISDKGLAGGTGELFF. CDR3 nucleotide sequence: TGTGCCATCAGTGATAAGGGTCTAGCGGGGGGAACCGGGGAGCTGTTTTTT.

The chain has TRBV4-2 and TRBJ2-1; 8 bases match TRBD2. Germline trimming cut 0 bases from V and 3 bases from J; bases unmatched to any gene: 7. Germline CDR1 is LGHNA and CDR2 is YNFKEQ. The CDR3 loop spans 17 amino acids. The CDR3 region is CASSQEALSGGYNEQFF. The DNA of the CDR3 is TGTGCCAGCAGCCAAGAGGCGCTAAGCGGGGGCTACAATGAGCAGTTCTTC.

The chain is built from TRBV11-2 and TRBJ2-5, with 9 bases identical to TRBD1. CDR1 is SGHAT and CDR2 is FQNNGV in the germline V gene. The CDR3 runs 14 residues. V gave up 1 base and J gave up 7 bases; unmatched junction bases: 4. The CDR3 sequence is CASSLGDRAWTQYF. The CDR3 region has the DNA TGTGCCAGCAGCTTAGGGGACAGGGCTTGGACCCAGTACTTC.

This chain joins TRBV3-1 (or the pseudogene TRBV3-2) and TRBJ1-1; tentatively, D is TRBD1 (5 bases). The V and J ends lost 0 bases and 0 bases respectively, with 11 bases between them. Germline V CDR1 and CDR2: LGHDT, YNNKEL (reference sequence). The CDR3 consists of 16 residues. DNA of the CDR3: TGTGCCAGCAGCCAAGAAGCGAACAGGCTGAACACTGAAGCTTTCTTT. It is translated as CASSQEANRLNTEAFF.

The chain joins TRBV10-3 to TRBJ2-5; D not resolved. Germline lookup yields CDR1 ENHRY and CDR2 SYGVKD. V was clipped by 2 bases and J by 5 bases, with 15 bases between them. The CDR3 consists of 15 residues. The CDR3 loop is CAISEKRFSMETQYF. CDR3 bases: TGTGCCATCAGTGAGAAGCGATTCTCAATGGAGACCCAGTACTTC.

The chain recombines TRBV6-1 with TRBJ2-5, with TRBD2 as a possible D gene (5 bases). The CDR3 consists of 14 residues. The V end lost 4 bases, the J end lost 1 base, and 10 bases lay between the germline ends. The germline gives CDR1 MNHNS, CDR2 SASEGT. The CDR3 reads CASSAGSTQETQYF. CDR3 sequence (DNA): TGTGCCAGCAGTGCGGGGAGCACCCAAGAGACCCAGTACTTC.

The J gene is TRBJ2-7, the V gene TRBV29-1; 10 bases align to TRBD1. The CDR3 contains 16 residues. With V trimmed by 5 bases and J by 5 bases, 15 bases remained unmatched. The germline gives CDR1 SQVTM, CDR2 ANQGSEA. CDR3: CSVTLRWDRGHNEQYF. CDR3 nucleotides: TGCAGCGTTACCCTTCGGTGGGACAGGGGTCATAACGAGCAGTACTTC.

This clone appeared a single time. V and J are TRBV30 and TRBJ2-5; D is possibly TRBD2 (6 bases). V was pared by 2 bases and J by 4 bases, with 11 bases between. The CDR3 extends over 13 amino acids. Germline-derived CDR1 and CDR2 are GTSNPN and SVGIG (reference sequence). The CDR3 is CAWSTGGTETQYF. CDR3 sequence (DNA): TGTGCCTGGAGTACAGGAGGGACAGAGACCCAGTACTTC.

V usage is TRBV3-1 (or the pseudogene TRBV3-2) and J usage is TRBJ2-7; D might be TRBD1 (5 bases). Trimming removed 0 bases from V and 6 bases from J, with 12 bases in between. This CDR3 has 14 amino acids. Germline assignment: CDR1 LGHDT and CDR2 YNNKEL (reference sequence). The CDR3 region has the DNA TGTGCCAGCAGCCAAGAAGGAGACAGAATCGAGCAGTACTTC. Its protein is CASSQEGDRIEQYF.

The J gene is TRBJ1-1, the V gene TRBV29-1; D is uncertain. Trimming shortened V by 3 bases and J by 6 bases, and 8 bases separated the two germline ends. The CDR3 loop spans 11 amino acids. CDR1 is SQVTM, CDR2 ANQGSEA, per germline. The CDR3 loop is CSVDREPEAFF. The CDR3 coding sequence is TGCAGCGTTGATAGGGAGCCTGAAGCTTTCTTT.

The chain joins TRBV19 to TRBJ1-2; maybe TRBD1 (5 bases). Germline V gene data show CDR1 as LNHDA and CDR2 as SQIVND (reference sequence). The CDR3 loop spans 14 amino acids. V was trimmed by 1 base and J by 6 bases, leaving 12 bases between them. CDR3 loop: CASSIGGRVDGYTF. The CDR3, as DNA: TGTGCCAGTAGTATAGGTGGCAGGGTAGATGGCTACACCTTC.

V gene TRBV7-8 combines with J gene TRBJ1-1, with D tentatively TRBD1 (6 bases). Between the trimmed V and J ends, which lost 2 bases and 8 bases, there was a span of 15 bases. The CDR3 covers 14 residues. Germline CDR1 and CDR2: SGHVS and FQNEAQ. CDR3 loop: CASSLLDGTREAFF. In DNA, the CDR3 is TGTGCCAGCAGCTTACTTGATGGGACACGGGAAGCTTTCTTT. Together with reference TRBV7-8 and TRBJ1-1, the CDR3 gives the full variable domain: GAGVSQSPRYKVAKRGQDVALRCDPISGHVSLFWYQQALGQGPEFLTYFQNEAQLDKSGLPSDRFFAERPEGSVSTLKIQRTQQEDSAVYLCASSLLDGTREAFFGQGTRLTVV.

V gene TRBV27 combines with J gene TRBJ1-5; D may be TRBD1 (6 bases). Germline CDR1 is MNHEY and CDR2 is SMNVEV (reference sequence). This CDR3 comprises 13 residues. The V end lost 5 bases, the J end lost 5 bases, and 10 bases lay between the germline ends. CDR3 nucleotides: TGTGCCAGCAGTCCTCAGGGGCATCAGCCCCAGCATTTT. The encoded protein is CASSPQGHQPQHF.

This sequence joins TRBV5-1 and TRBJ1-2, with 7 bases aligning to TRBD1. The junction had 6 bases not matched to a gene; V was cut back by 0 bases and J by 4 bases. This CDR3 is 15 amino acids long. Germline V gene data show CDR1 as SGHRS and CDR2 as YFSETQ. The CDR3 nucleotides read TGCGCCAGCAGCTTGGCGAGACAGGGTATCTATGGCTACACCTTC. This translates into CASSLARQGIYGYTF. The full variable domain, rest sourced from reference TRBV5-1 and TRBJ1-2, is KAGVTQTPRYLIKTRGQQVTLSCSPISGHRSVSWYQQTPGQGLQFLFEYFSETQRNKGNFPGRFSGRQFSNSRSEMNVSTLELGDSALYLCASSLARQGIYGYTFGSGTRLTVV.

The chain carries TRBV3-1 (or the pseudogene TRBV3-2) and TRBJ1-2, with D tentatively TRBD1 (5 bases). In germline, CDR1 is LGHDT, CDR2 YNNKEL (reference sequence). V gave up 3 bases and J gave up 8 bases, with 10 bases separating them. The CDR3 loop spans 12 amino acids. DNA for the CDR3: TGTGCCAGCAGCCACCCCAGGGAAGGCTACACCTTC. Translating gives CASSHPREGYTF.

CDR3 in amino acids: CASSPRGYGYTF. The CDR3 region has the DNA TGTGCCAGCAGCCCTAGAGGCTATGGCTACACCTTC. The chain uses TRBV27 and TRBJ1-2; D not certain. Trimming left V 6 bases short and J 4 bases short, with 9 bases between. Per the germline V gene, CDR1 is MNHEY and CDR2 is SMNVEV (reference sequence). The CDR3 has 12 amino acids.

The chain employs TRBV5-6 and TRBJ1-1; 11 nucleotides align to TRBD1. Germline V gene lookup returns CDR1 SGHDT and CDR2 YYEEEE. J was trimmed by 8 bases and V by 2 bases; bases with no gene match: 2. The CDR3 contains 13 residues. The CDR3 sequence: CASSFGQGAEAFF. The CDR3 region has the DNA TGTGCCAGCAGCTTTGGACAGGGGGCCGAAGCTTTCTTT.

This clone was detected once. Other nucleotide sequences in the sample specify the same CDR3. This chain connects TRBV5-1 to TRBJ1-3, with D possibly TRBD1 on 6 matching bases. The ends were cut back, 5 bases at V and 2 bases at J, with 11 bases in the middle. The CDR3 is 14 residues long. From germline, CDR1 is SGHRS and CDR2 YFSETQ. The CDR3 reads CASSSGDPGNTIYF. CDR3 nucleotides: TGCGCCAGCAGTTCAGGGGACCCTGGAAACACCATATATTTT.

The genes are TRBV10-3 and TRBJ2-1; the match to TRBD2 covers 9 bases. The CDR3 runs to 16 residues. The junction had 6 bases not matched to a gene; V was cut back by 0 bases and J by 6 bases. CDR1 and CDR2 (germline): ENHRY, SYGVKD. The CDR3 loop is CAISESPAGGPNEQFF. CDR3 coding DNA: TGTGCCATCAGTGAGTCTCCAGCGGGGGGCCCCAATGAGCAGTTCTTC.

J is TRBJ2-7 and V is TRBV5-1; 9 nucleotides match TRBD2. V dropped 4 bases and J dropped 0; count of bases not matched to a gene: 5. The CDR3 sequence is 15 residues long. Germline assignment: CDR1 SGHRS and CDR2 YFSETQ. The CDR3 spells CASSGSGGSSYEQYF. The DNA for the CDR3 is TGCGCCAGCAGCGGAAGCGGGGGGAGCTCCTACGAGCAGTACTTC.

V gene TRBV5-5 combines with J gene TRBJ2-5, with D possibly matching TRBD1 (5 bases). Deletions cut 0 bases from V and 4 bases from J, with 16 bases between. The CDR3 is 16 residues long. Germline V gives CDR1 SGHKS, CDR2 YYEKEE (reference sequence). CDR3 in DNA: TGTGCCAGCAGCTTGGGGGCAGGGTCTGGTCGAGAGACCCAGTACTTC. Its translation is CASSLGAGSGRETQYF.